Following are 29 T cell receptor beta chains from one sample sequenced in a study of T cell changes during pregnancy in multiple sclerosis. Sequencing was performed with immunoSEQ multiplex PCR; in TCRdb, only in-frame clones are kept and a portion is missing. The sample lists about 64,000 clones; roughly 90% were seen once. The material sequenced was peripheral blood, taken in the second trimester of pregnancy. Every receptor here comes from a female donor with multiple sclerosis, enrolled in a pregnancy study.

J is TRBJ2-1 and V is TRBV9, with 8 bases that match TRBD2. Germline CDR1 SGDLS, CDR2 YYNGEE. The CDR3 runs 14 residues. V lost 5 bases to trimming and J lost 10 bases; unmatched junction nucleotides: 11. CDR3 sequence reads: CASSAGGKTREQFF. The CDR3 coding sequence is TGTGCCAGCAGTGCGGGGGGAAAGACTAGGGAGCAGTTCTTC. Variable domain in full (rest from reference TRBV9 and TRBJ2-1): DSGVTQTPKHLITATGQRVTLRCSPRSGDLSVYWYQQSLDQGLQFLIQYYNGEERAKGNILERFSAQQFPDLHSELNLSSLELGDSALYFCASSAGGKTREQFFGPGTRLTVL.

The rearrangement links TRBV7-9 to TRBJ2-2; TRBD2 matches 10 bases. Germline CDR1 is SEHNR and CDR2 is FQNEAQ (reference sequence). V shed 0 bases and J 5 bases; nucleotides not matched to a gene: 6. The CDR3 loop spans 17 amino acids. CDR3 nucleotides: TGTGCCAGCAGCTTAGCACTAGCGGGGACCAGGACCGGGGAGCTGTTTTTT. Its protein is CASSLALAGTRTGELFF.

The chain uses TRBV7-9 and TRBJ2-7; tentative D call: TRBD1 (7 bases). V was cut by 6 bases and J by 3 bases, with 18 bases left in between. Germline V gene lookup returns CDR1 SEHNR and CDR2 FQNEAQ (reference sequence). This CDR3 spans 15 amino acids. For the CDR3, the DNA is TGTGCCAGCAGGCCGCGGCAGGGGGGAAACTACGAGCAGTACTTC. It codes for CASRPRQGGNYEQYF.

This chain uses TRBV5-1 with TRBJ1-1; maybe TRBD1 (5 bases). The V end lost 7 bases, the J end lost 3 bases, and 10 bases lay between the germline ends. This CDR3 has 12 residues. CDR1 is SGHRS, CDR2 YFSETQ, per germline. This CDR3 is CASSPGHTEAFF. The CDR3 nucleotides are TGCGCCAGCTCCCCAGGGCACACTGAAGCTTTCTTT.

This chain joins TRBV9 and TRBJ2-7; a possible D gene is TRBD2 (6 bases). Germline V gives CDR1 SGDLS, CDR2 YYNGEE. Trimming removed 4 bases from V and 6 bases from J, with 17 bases in between. This CDR3 region has 14 residues. The CDR3: CASSPRDWSPEQYF. In nucleotides, the CDR3 is TGTGCCAGCAGCCCTAGGGACTGGTCACCCGAGCAGTACTTC.

CDR3 DNA sequence: TGTGCCAGTAAGGGTTTGGGGGCTTATGGCTACACCTTC. Protein sequence: CASKGLGAYGYTF. This chain links TRBV19 with TRBJ1-2; D possibly corresponds to TRBD1 (6 bases). Per the germline V gene, CDR1 is LNHDA and CDR2 is SQIVND (reference sequence). The CDR3 has 13 residues. Trimming removed 7 bases from V and 5 bases from J, with 14 bases in between.

The V and J genes are TRBV5-5 and TRBJ1-2, with D tentatively TRBD1 (5 bases). V lost 0 bases, J lost 3 bases, and 12 bases lay in between. The length of the CDR3 is 15 residues. Germline CDR1 and CDR2: SGHKS and YYEKEE (reference sequence). In DNA form, the CDR3 reads TGTGCCAGCAGCTTGGTGCAGGGTCGGGACTATGGCTACACCTTC. Protein product: CASSLVQGRDYGYTF.

The chain employs TRBV2 and TRBJ2-5, with TRBD2 identical over 7 bases. The CDR3 covers 10 residues. Germline CDR1 and CDR2: SNHLY and FYNNEI. CDR3 DNA sequence: TGTGGGGGGGGCCAAGAGACCCAGTACTTC. It encodes CGGGQETQYF. The variable domain in full, completed from reference TRBV2 and TRBJ2-5, reads EPEVTQTPSHQVTQMGQEVILRCVPISNHLYFYWYRQILGQKVEFLVSFYNNEISEKSEIFDDQFSVERPDGSNFTLKIRSTKLEDSAMYFCGGGQETQYFGPGTRLLVL.

This sequence joins TRBV5-6 and TRBJ2-5; 7 bases match TRBD2. The CDR3 has 15 amino acids. Germline V gives CDR1 SGHDT, CDR2 YYEEEE. V dropped 5 bases and J dropped 1; count of bases not matched to a gene: 8. CDR3 region: CASSPASGAQETQYF. The DNA for the CDR3 is TGTGCCAGCAGTCCCGCCAGCGGGGCCCAAGAGACCCAGTACTTC.

The rearrangement links TRBV9 to TRBJ2-6; TRBD1 matches 9 bases. Germline CDR1 and CDR2: SGDLS and YYNGEE. The CDR3 is made up of 18 amino acids. J lost 0 bases, V lost 2 bases, and 6 bases had no gene match. For the CDR3, the DNA is TGTGCCAGCAGCGTGTCAGGGGGACAGGGCTCTGGGGCCAACGTCCTGACTTTC. It yields the protein CASSVSGGQGSGANVLTF.

The genes are TRBV2 and TRBJ1-5; D call uncertain. Trimming stripped 7 bases from V and 4 bases from J, with 8 bases between. Looked up from germline, CDR1 is SNHLY and CDR2 is FYNNEI. There are 12 residues in the CDR3. The CDR3 reads CASMRPNQPQHF. Written as DNA, the CDR3 is TGTGCCAGCATGAGGCCAAATCAGCCCCAGCATTTT. Combining the CDR3 with reference TRBV2 and TRBJ1-5 gives the whole variable domain EPEVTQTPSHQVTQMGQEVILRCVPISNHLYFYWYRQILGQKVEFLVSFYNNEISEKSEIFDDQFSVERPDGSNFTLKIRSTKLEDSAMYFCASMRPNQPQHFGDGTRLSIL.

The rearrangement uses TRBV7-9 and TRBJ1-5; no clear D gene. V gave up 1 base and J gave up 5 bases, with 6 bases separating them. Germline lookup yields CDR1 SEHNR and CDR2 FQNEAQ (reference sequence). The length of the CDR3 is 13 residues. CDR3 residues: CASSLGPDQPQHF. In DNA form, the CDR3 reads TGTGCCAGCAGCTTAGGTCCTGATCAGCCCCAGCATTTT. The entire variable domain, with the rest obtained from reference TRBV7-9 and TRBJ1-5, is as follows: DTGVSQNPRHKITKRGQNVTFRCDPISEHNRLYWYRQTLGQGPEFLTYFQNEAQLEKSRLLSDRFSAERPKGSFSTLEIQRTEQGDSAMYLCASSLGPDQPQHFGDGTRLSIL.

The chain carries TRBV5-6 and TRBJ1-2; D possibly corresponds to TRBD1 (5 bases). V was shortened by 1 base and J by 8 bases, with 12 bases between the two germline ends. The CDR3 is made up of 13 amino acids. In germline, CDR1 is SGHDT, CDR2 YYEEEE. The CDR3 region has the DNA TGTGCCAGCAGCTTGCGCGGGGCGGCGGGCTACACCTTC. It codes for CASSLRGAAGYTF.

This clone was detected only once. CDR3 coding DNA: TGTGCCAGCAGTGAACTTTACAGGGTCTACGAGCAGTACTTC. Translating it yields CASSELYRVYEQYF. The chain combines TRBV6-1 with TRBJ2-7; D possibly corresponds to TRBD1 (6 bases). The CDR3 is 14 residues long. V lost 2 bases to trimming and J lost 3 bases, with 11 bases between them. Germline-derived CDR1 and CDR2 are MNHNS and SASEGT.

This clone has a handful of counts. The chain combines TRBV7-3 with TRBJ1-1; 7 bases are a match to TRBD1. The CDR3 length is 13 residues. V trimming: 2 bases; J trimming: 3 bases; junction bases outside the gene matches: 0. CDR1 and CDR2 from the germline V gene are SGHTA and FQGTGA. The CDR3 region has the DNA TGTGCCAGCAGCTTACAGGGGGACACTGAAGCTTTCTTT. Amino acid sequence: CASSLQGDTEAFF.

J is TRBJ2-7 and V is TRBV21-1; TRBD1 is the table's D call and was not checked against the DNA. TRBV21-1 corresponds to a pseudogene. The CDR3 runs to 17 residues. The DNA of the CDR3 is TGTGCCAGCAGCAAAGCGGAGGTCGGGACAGGCCCTCGCGAGCAGTACTTC. It codes for CASSKAEVGTGPREQYF.

V usage is TRBV5-1 and J usage is TRBJ1-1, with D possibly being TRBD1 (6 bases). The CDR3 totals 15 residues. Germline V CDR1 and CDR2: SGHRS, YFSETQ. V was clipped by 0 bases and J by 1 base, with 10 bases between them. DNA for the CDR3: TGCGCCAGCAGCTTGGGGCCACAGGGGAACACTGAAGCTTTCTTT. It codes for CASSLGPQGNTEAFF.

The V call is TRBV28, the J call TRBJ2-5; D is ambiguous. Trimming stripped 10 bases from V and 2 bases from J, with 17 bases between. Germline CDR1 is MDHEN and CDR2 is SYDVKM. The CDR3 has 14 residues. CDR3 nucleotides: TGTGCCACTGAGGATCCGAGAGCGCAAGAGACCCAGTACTTC. It encodes CATEDPRAQETQYF.

This clone was recorded only once. This sequence joins TRBV25-1 and TRBJ2-2; the D is unclear. V gave up 0 bases and J gave up 7 bases, with 6 bases separating them. The CDR3 is 13 residues long. From germline, CDR1 is MGHDK and CDR2 SYGVNS. The CDR3 protein is CASSEYGVGELFF. CDR3 in DNA: TGTGCCAGCAGTGAATATGGAGTCGGGGAGCTGTTTTTT. The variable domain in full, with the rest retrieved from reference TRBV25-1 and TRBJ2-2, is EADIYQTPRYLVIGTGKKITLECSQTMGHDKMYWYQQDPGMELHLIHYSYGVNSTEKGDLSSESTVSRIRTEHFPLTLESARPSHTSQYLCASSEYGVGELFFGEGSRLTVL.

This clone occurred a few times. The chain joins TRBV9 to TRBJ2-7; D might be TRBD2 (5 bases). This CDR3 comprises 15 residues. Per germline, CDR1 SGDLS and CDR2 YYNGEE. Deletions cut 5 bases from V and 5 bases from J, with 20 bases between. The CDR3 bases are TGTGCCAGCAGTCGAGCTGGGCACCCGAGGGACGAGCAGTACTTC. It encodes CASSRAGHPRDEQYF.

V is TRBV4-3 and J is TRBJ2-7; 9 nucleotides agree with TRBD1. Looked up from germline, CDR1 is LGHNA and CDR2 is YSLEER. The CDR3 length is 20 residues. The V gene end was trimmed by 1 base and the J gene end by 3 bases; junction bases not matched to a gene: 19. CDR3 sequence reads: CASSQGVNRGTGFRIYEQYF. Written as DNA, the CDR3 is TGCGCCAGCAGCCAAGGGGTAAACCGGGGGACAGGGTTTAGGATCTACGAGCAGTACTTC.

The V gene is TRBV18, the J gene TRBJ2-3; TRBD2 aligns across 8 bases. Germline values: CDR1 KGHSH, CDR2 LQKENI. J lost 5 bases, V lost 0 bases, and 4 bases had no gene match. This CDR3 region has 15 residues. For the CDR3, the DNA is TGTGCCAGCTCACCACCTAGCGGGGCGGGAGATACGCAGTATTTT. It is translated as CASSPPSGAGDTQYF.

The V gene is TRBV2, the J gene TRBJ2-3; 11 bases match TRBD2. Germline values: CDR1 SNHLY, CDR2 FYNNEI. The CDR3 loop spans 17 amino acids. V was clipped by 10 bases and J by 3 bases; unmatched bases: 15. In nucleotides, the CDR3 is TGTGCCACCTTAAAGCGGGCTAGCGGGGGGCCGACAGATACGCAGTATTTT. Translated, it gives CATLKRASGGPTDTQYF.

The chain links TRBV15 to TRBJ1-5; D is perhaps TRBD1 (6 bases). The CDR3 consists of 12 residues. The V end lost 6 bases, the J end lost 4 bases, and 7 bases lay between the germline ends. CDR1 LNHNV and CDR2 YYDKDF come from the germline V gene (reference sequence). The CDR3 loop is CATRQGNQPQHF. The DNA of the CDR3 is TGTGCCACCAGACAGGGTAATCAGCCCCAGCATTTT.

This rearrangement joins TRBV11-2 to TRBJ2-5, with D possibly TRBD2 on 6 matching bases. From germline, CDR1 is SGHAT and CDR2 FQNNGV. This CDR3 is built from 14 residues. The V end was cut by 4 bases, the J end by 1 base, with 10 bases between. In DNA form, the CDR3 reads TGTGCCAGCAGCTCCACTAGCTTCCAAGAGACCCAGTACTTC. Translating gives CASSSTSFQETQYF.

This chain links TRBV2 with TRBJ1-5; the D is unclear. Per the germline V gene, CDR1 is SNHLY and CDR2 is FYNNEI. With 4 bases removed from V and 1 base from J, the gap between germline ends came to 2 bases. The CDR3 loop spans 12 amino acids. CDR3 loop: CASSASNQPQHF. DNA of the CDR3: TGTGCCAGCAGTGCGAGCAATCAGCCCCAGCATTTT.

CDR3 protein: CASSPGLDNEQFF. CDR3 in DNA: TGCGCCAGCAGCCCCGGACTGGACAATGAGCAGTTCTTC. The chain recombines TRBV5-1 with TRBJ2-1, with D perhaps TRBD2 (5 bases). This CDR3 spans 13 amino acids. The V and J ends lost 4 bases and 5 bases respectively, with 10 bases between them. CDR1 is SGHRS, CDR2 YFSETQ, per germline. Variable domain in full (rest from reference TRBV5-1 and TRBJ2-1): KAGVTQTPRYLIKTRGQQVTLSCSPISGHRSVSWYQQTPGQGLQFLFEYFSETQRNKGNFPGRFSGRQFSNSRSEMNVSTLELGDSALYLCASSPGLDNEQFFGPGTRLTVL.

This chain uses TRBV2 with TRBJ1-3; D is perhaps TRBD1 (5 bases). This CDR3 has 14 residues. In germline, CDR1 is SNHLY, CDR2 FYNNEI. Trimming pared 8 bases from V and 0 bases from J, leaving 11 bases between. DNA for the CDR3: TGTGCCAGCGGGGGGTCTTCCTCTGGAAACACCATATATTTT. Amino acids: CASGGSSSGNTIYF. Looking up the rest from reference TRBV2 and TRBJ1-3 gives the full variable domain: EPEVTQTPSHQVTQMGQEVILRCVPISNHLYFYWYRQILGQKVEFLVSFYNNEISEKSEIFDDQFSVERPDGSNFTLKIRSTKLEDSAMYFCASGGSSSGNTIYFGEGSWLTVV.

Note on this clone: The junction shows a germline mismatch at one end, possibly a read error. V usage is TRBV7-2 and J usage is TRBJ2-7; possibly TRBD1 for D (6 bases). The germline V gene has CDR1 SGHTA and CDR2 FQGNSA. This CDR3 is built from 13 residues. Here the CDR3 DNA reads TGTGCCAGCAGCTTAAACAGGGAGACCCGGTTGGGCTTC. Translated, it gives CASSLNRETRLGF.